A single T cell receptor (beta chain) is shown here with its context. TCRdb keeps only in-frame clones here, not all; method: immunoSEQ multiplex PCR. This table has 110,000 to 150,000 clones, 70% to 90% appearing once. This specimen comes from a study of cytomegalovirus exposure and HLA in healthy donors. The CDR3 has 15 amino acids. The V and J ends lost 4 bases and 6 bases respectively, with 18 bases between them. The receptor was isolated from a man younger than 35 in good health and CMV-seronegative. What was sequenced was PBMCs. V gene TRBV23-1 combines with J gene TRBJ2-5; tentative D call: TRBD1 (5 bases). TRBV23-1 is designated an ORF whose function remains uncertain. The CDR3, as DNA: TGCGCCAGCAGTCCTCCTGGACACCCAAGGAAGACCCAGTACTTC. The encoded protein is CASSPPGHPRKTQYF.